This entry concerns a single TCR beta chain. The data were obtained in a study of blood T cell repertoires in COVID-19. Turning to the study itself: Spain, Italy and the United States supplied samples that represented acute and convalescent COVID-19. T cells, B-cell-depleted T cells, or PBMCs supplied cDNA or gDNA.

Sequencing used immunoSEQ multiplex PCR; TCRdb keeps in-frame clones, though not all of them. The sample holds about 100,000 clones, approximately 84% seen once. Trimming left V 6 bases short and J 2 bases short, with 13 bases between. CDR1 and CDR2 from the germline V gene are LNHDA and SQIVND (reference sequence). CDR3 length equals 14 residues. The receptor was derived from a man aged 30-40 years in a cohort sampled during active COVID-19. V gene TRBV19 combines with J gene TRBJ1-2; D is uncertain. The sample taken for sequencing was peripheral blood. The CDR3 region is CASRASGINYGYTF. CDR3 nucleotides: TGTGCCAGTAGGGCCTCCGGGATCAACTATGGCTACACCTTC.